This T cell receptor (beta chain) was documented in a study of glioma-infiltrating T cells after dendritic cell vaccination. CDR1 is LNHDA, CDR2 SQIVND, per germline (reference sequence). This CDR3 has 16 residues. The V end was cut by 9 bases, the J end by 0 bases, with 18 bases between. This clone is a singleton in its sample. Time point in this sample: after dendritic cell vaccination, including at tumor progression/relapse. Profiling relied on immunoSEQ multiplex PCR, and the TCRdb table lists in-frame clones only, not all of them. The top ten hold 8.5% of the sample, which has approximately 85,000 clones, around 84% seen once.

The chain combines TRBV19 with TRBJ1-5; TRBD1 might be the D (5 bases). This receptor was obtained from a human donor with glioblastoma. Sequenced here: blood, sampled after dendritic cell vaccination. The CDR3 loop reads CASTGGTAYSNQPQHF. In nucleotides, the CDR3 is TGTGCCAGCACCGGCGGGACGGCCTATAGCAATCAGCCCCAGCATTTT.